The sequence of this T cell receptor (beta chain) was determined in a study of blood T cell repertoires in COVID-19. Profiled with immunoSEQ multiplex PCR; TCRdb holds only in-frame clones, not every one. The sample contains about 130,000 clones, about 80% of which appear only once. On this clone itself: The junction departs from germline at one end; a sequencing error may be responsible.

This CDR3 is 13 amino acids long. The TCR comes from a human donor in a cohort sampled during active COVID-19. V and J are TRBV12-3 or TRBV12-4 and TRBJ1-1, with 7 positions matching TRBD1. Material for sequencing was peripheral blood. The DNA of the CDR3 is TGTGCCAGCAATTTACAGGGGCTCGGGGAAGCTTTCTTT. It specifies CASNLQGLGEAFF.